This entry concerns a single TCR beta chain. Its antigen remains unidentified. They built TCR cDNA with 5'RACE template switching, a step that put in a universal primer site and UMIs. One entry per CDR3 protein results from TCRdb running MiXCR on the 5' RACE reads. The repertoire includes 300,000 or so distinct CDR3 sequences, roughly 13% of them detected once, and 0.4% to 0.55% sits in the top ten. This CDR3 comprises 13 residues. V dropped 5 bases and J dropped 4 bases, with 14 bases sitting between them. Germline values: CDR1 DFQATT, CDR2 SNEGSKA (reference sequence). This sample is drawn from a study of T cells after yellow fever vaccination. Findings and limits, study-wide: Subsequent booster samples again held most clones from primary vaccination (roughly 95% CD4, nearly 90% CD8).

The receptor was derived from a man younger than 40 who received the YFV17D yellow fever vaccine. The chain employs TRBV20-1 and TRBJ2-5, with a weak D call TRBD2 (5 bases). Sequenced material: CD4+ T cells sorted from PBMCs, taken 45 days after the yellow fever booster vaccination. The CDR3: CSAVGEGPETQYF. The DNA for the CDR3 is TGCAGTGCTGTCGGGGAAGGTCCAGAGACCCAGTACTTC.